A single sample is the source of the 8 T cell receptor beta chains below, sequenced in a study of CD8+ T cells in alopecia areata (dated by TCRdb to between 2018 and 2020). The time point tag for this specimen amounts to: less than five weeks on oral tofacitinib. This specimen's treatment or condition label, per the study, means: oral pan-JAK inhibitor, 5-10 mg twice daily. The protocol used for the library was the immunoSEQ multiplex PCR assay. To provide template for TCR sequencing, every sample had RNA extracted and reverse transcribed into cDNA. TCRdb carries this immuneACCESS record with in-frame sequences only. Its versions omit some clonotypes, under half of them owing to an unresolved V gene in the studies checked, with the rest unexplained. The sample table records 150,000 to 200,000 clones; roughly 65% of these occur just once. The ten largest clones add up to approximately 0.91% of the sample.

The sample consisted of CD4+ T cells sorted from blood, taken at week 4, from a patient treated with tofacitinib. The source of these receptors is a human donor with alopecia areata.

This sequence joins TRBV5-1 and TRBJ2-1; D is unresolved. V was clipped by 0 bases and J by 10 bases, with 8 bases between them. The CDR3 is 12 amino acids. In germline, CDR1 is SGHRS, CDR2 YFSETQ. The CDR3 nucleotides are TGCGCCAGCAGCTTGGCCTTATCGGAGCAGTTCTTC. Protein product: CASSLALSEQFF.

The table lists this clone with a count of one. The chain joins TRBV29-1 to TRBJ1-1; the D gene is possibly TRBD1 (5 bases). Trimming left V 7 bases short and J 7 bases short, with 19 bases between. Germline V gene sequence: CDR1 SQVTM, CDR2 ANQGSEA. The CDR3 consists of 13 residues. The CDR3 DNA reads as TGCAGCGCTCTCTGGGGACTAGGTAGTGAAGCTTTCTTT. Encoded protein: CSALWGLGSEAFF.

The V gene is TRBV9, the J gene TRBJ1-4; D unresolved. This CDR3 comprises 16 residues. Germline V gene data show CDR1 as SGDLS and CDR2 as YYNGEE. The ends were cut back, 3 bases at V and 7 bases at J, with 19 bases in the middle. The CDR3 protein is CASSDSNGPLGEKLFF. The CDR3 DNA follows: TGTGCCAGCAGCGATTCAAACGGACCGTTGGGTGAAAAACTGTTTTTT. Looking up the rest from reference TRBV9 and TRBJ1-4 gives the full variable domain: DSGVTQTPKHLITATGQRVTLRCSPRSGDLSVYWYQQSLDQGLQFLIQYYNGEERAKGNILERFSAQQFPDLHSELNLSSLELGDSALYFCASSDSNGPLGEKLFFGSGTQLSVL.

This chain joins TRBV29-1 and TRBJ2-7; a possible D gene is TRBD1 (6 bases). Trimming took 4 bases from V and 2 from J, leaving 12 bases between them. The CDR3 sequence is 13 residues long. Germline CDR1 and CDR2: SQVTM and ANQGSEA. The CDR3 DNA is TGCAGCGTTGGAACAGGGACACCCTACGAGCAGTACTTC. Translated: CSVGTGTPYEQYF.

The rearrangement uses TRBV5-1 and TRBJ1-6; 7 bases align to TRBD1. The CDR3 sequence is 16 residues long. The V segment lost 1 base and the J segment 6 bases; nucleotides outside the gene matches: 7. CDR1 and CDR2 (germline): SGHRS, YFSETQ. CDR3: CASSLTPPGGNSPLHF. In DNA, the CDR3 is TGCGCCAGCAGCTTGACCCCGCCAGGGGGTAATTCACCCCTCCACTTT.

The CDR3 DNA follows: TGTGCCAGCAGCTTAAGGATGAACACTGAAGCTTTCTTT. Protein sequence: CASSLRMNTEAFF. V usage is TRBV7-3 and J usage is TRBJ1-1, with unresolved D. Trimming took off 1 base at V and 0 bases at J, with 3 bases between the two ends. CDR3 size: 13 residues. Germline lookup yields CDR1 SGHTA and CDR2 FQGTGA.

In its sample, this clone was seen a few times. V gene TRBV2 combines with J gene TRBJ2-1; D is uncertain. This CDR3 spans 13 amino acids. V shed 4 bases and J shed 7 bases, with 11 bases lying between them. Germline V CDR1 and CDR2: SNHLY, FYNNEI. The CDR3 nucleotides read TGTGCCAGCAGTGTTACATTCAATAATGAGCAGTTCTTC. The encoded protein is CASSVTFNNEQFF.

Regarding this clone: The same CDR3 also results from other DNA sequences found in this sample. The V call is TRBV5-1, the J call TRBJ2-3; D uncertain. CDR1 SGHRS and CDR2 YFSETQ come from the germline V gene. The CDR3 spans 12 residues. Trimming removed 0 bases from V and 4 bases from J, with 3 bases in between. The CDR3 loop reads CASSLVPDTQYF. CDR3 in DNA: TGCGCCAGCAGCTTGGTCCCAGATACGCAGTATTTT.